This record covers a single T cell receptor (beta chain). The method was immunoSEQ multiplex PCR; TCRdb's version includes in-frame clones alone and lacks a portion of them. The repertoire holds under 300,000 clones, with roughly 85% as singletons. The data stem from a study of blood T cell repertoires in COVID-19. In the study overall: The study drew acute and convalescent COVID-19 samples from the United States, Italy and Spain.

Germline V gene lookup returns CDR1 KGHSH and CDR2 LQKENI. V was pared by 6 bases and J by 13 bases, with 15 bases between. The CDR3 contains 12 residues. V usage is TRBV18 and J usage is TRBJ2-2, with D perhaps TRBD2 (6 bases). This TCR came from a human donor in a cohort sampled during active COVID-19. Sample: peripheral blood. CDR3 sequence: CASSPGSSRLFF. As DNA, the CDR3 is TGTGCCAGCTCCCCCGGGAGTTCAAGGCTGTTTTTT.